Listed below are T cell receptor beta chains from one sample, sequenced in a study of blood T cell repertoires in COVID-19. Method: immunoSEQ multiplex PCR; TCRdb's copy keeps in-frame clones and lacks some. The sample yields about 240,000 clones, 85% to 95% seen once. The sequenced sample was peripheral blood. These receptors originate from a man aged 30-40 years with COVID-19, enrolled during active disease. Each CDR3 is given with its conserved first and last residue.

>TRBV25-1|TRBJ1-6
CASSDGQISYNSPLHF
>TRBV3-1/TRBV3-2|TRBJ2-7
CASSHYGTSDREQYF
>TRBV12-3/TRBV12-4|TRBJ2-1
CASSSQGNEQFF
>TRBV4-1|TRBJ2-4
CPPSRQGSEAKNIQYF
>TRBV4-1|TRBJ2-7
CASSQRLGQFDYEQYF
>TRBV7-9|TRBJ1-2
CASSPDRGRFLFDGYTF
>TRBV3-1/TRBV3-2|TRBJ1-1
CASSPRTGGWEAFF
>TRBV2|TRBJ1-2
CATQGLRDYGYTF
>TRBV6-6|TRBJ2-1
CASSYSREKGLDEQFF
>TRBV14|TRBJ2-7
CASSQGQIPQYEQYF
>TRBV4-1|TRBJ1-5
CASSQVPGQGSQPQHF
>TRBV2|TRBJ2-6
CASRRGTGANVLTF
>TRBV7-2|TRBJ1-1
CASSLGVNRENTEAFF
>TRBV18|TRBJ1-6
CASSPSTESASPLHF
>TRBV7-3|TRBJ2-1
CASSPGLAGNEQFF
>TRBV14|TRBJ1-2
CASSQRSRLYGYTF
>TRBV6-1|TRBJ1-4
CASSEPRQGVFEKLFF
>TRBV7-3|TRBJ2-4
CASSLIARRGAENIQYF
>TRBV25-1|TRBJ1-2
CASSDWANYGYTF
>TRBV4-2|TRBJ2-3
CASSQVSSGGGTDTQYF
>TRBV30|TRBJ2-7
CAWTTREEQYF
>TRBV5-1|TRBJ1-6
CASSLGQGNSPLHF
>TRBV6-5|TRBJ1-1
CASPDRGLYTEAFF
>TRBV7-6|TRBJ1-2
CASSLEVGGPLGGYTF
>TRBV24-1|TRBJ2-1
CATSVSGVNEQFF
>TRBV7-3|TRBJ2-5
CASSTRAGEETQYF
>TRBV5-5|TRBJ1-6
CASSTGNSPLHF